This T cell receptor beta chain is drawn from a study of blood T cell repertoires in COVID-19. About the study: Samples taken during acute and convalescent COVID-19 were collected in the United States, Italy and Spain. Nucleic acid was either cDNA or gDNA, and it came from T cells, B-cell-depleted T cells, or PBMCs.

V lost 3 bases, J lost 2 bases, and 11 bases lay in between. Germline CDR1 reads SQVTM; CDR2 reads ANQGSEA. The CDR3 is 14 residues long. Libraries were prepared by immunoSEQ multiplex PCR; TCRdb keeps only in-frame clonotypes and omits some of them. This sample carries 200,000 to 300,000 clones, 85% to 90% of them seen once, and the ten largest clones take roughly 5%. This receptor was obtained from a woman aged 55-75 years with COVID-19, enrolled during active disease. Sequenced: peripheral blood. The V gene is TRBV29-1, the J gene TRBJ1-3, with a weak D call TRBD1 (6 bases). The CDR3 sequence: CSVDEGVPGNTIYF. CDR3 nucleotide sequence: TGCAGCGTTGACGAGGGGGTCCCTGGAAACACCATATATTTT.